The present entry profiles one T cell receptor beta chain with its context. The data are from a study of PD-L1 blockade in urothelial cancer. For the study at large: Atezolizumab at 1,200 mg intravenously every 3 weeks was started by patients in the mid-2010s. Blood was analyzed 3 weeks (second dose) and 6 weeks after treatment start.

Libraries were prepared by immunoSEQ multiplex PCR; TCRdb keeps only in-frame clonotypes and omits some of them. The sample contains about 55,000 clones, approximately 88% of which appear only once. Time point specified: pretreatment peripheral blood. The study enrolled patients with locally advanced or metastatic urothelial carcinoma. The sequences come from PBMCs, collected around atezolizumab (anti-PD-L1) treatment. The TCR sequence derives from a man aged 45 to 65 with urothelial cancer.

CDR3 nucleotides: TGTGCCAGTCGCAGGCCCGCTTACGGTAATATGAACACTGAAGCTTTCTTT. It specifies CASRRPAYGNMNTEAFF. J is TRBJ1-1 and V is TRBV28; D call uncertain. Germline V gene lookup returns CDR1 MDHEN and CDR2 SYDVKM. V was cut by 9 bases and J by 0 bases, with 23 bases left in between. This CDR3 has 17 residues. Filled out from reference TRBV28 and TRBJ1-1, the complete variable domain reads DVKVTQSSRYLVKRTGEKVFLECVQDMDHENMFWYRQDPGLGLRLIYFSYDVKMKEKGDIPEGYSVSREKKERFSLILESASTNQTSMYLCASRRPAYGNMNTEAFFGQGTRLTVV.